These 14 T cell receptor beta chains share one sample of origin, sequenced in a study of HIV-infected patients and healthy controls. MiXCR, applied by TCRdb to the 5' RACE reads, yields one record per CDR3 protein. The repertoire holds some 70,000 distinct CDR3 sequences, with about 19% as singletons. Sequences were obtained from CD4+ T cells from blood. These receptor sequences come from a human donor in good health.

The chain has TRBV6-2 or TRBV6-3 and TRBJ1-4, with TRBD1 identical over 10 bases. Germline CDR1 MNHEY, CDR2 SVGEGT. With 8 bases clipped from V and 7 bases from J, the junction kept 10 bases outside the gene matches. The CDR3 has 15 amino acids. The CDR3 DNA is TGTGCCAGCCGCCGAGCCGGGACAGGGGTTGAAAAACTGTTTTTT. Protein sequence: CASRRAGTGVEKLFF.

The gene calls are TRBV12-3 or TRBV12-4 and TRBJ1-6, with TRBD1 identical over 12 bases. The CDR3 extends over 16 amino acids. V gave up 5 bases and J gave up 8 bases; unmatched junction bases: 7. CDR3 DNA sequence: TGTGCCAGCAGTCAGGGACAGGGGGCGTCGGATTCACCCCTCCACTTT. Residues: CASSQGQGASDSPLHF.

The sample holds a few counts of this clonotype. This rearrangement joins TRBV10-3 to TRBJ2-3, with a tentative D call TRBD1 (6 bases). The CDR3 extends over 14 amino acids. V dropped 6 bases and J dropped 2 bases, with 12 bases sitting between them. CDR1 is ENHRY, CDR2 SYGVKD, per germline. The CDR3 loop reads CAIRATGSTDTQYF. CDR3 DNA: TGTGCCATCAGGGCGACAGGATCCACAGATACGCAGTATTTT.

The table lists this clonotype with many counts. J is TRBJ1-2 and V is TRBV7-8; D may be TRBD1 (5 bases). Trimming stripped 5 bases from V and 8 bases from J, with 12 bases between. Germline V gene lookup returns CDR1 SGHVS and CDR2 FQNEAQ. The CDR3 contains 12 residues. CDR3 nucleotide sequence: TGTGCCAGCAGCCCGTCCGGGGCCGGCTACACCTTC. Amino acids: CASSPSGAGYTF.

This clonotype was recorded many times. The chain joins TRBV6-4 to TRBJ1-1; D remains ambiguous. CDR3 length equals 13 residues. The V gene lost 5 bases and the J gene lost 3 bases, with 10 bases spanning the gap. Per germline, CDR1 MRHNA and CDR2 SNTAGT. CDR3 protein: CASSYTEDTEAFF. The DNA for the CDR3 is TGTGCCAGCAGTTATACGGAGGACACTGAAGCTTTCTTT.

Ten or more counts support this clonotype. The chain recombines TRBV7-3 with TRBJ2-5, with 8 bases identical to TRBD1. This CDR3 has 15 amino acids. Trimming took 1 base from V and 4 from J; bases not matched to a gene: 5. Germline-derived CDR1 and CDR2 are SGHTA and FQGTGA. In nucleotides, the CDR3 is TGTGCCAGCAGCTTAAGGGGGACAGGAGGAGAGACCCAGTACTTC. Protein: CASSLRGTGGETQYF.

This clonotype was seen ten or more times. For the CDR3, the DNA is TGTGCCAGCAGCTTATCCCGGACAGGGGGCGGCACTGAAGCTTTCTTT. It yields the protein CASSLSRTGGGTEAFF. The chain couples TRBV7-6 to TRBJ1-1, with 11 bases that match TRBD1. CDR3 length equals 16 residues. V trimming: 2 bases; J trimming: 4 bases; junction bases outside the gene matches: 6. Germline V gene lookup returns CDR1 SGHVS and CDR2 FNYEAQ.

This clonotype was recorded many times. This rearrangement joins TRBV7-9 to TRBJ2-7; D uncertain. Germline values: CDR1 SEHNR, CDR2 FQNEAQ (reference sequence). The CDR3 has 12 residues. V was pared by 5 bases and J by 3 bases, with 8 bases between. CDR3 in amino acids: CASSPESYEQYF. CDR3 bases: TGTGCCAGCAGCCCCGAAAGCTACGAGCAGTACTTC.

V and J are TRBV7-2 and TRBJ1-2; unclear D gene. Germline V gene sequence: CDR1 SGHTA, CDR2 FQGNSA. V dropped 0 bases and J dropped 5 bases, with 10 bases sitting between them. The CDR3 contains 14 residues. The CDR3 reads CASSLAVVRYGYTF. CDR3 coding DNA: TGTGCCAGCAGCTTAGCGGTCGTCCGTTATGGCTACACCTTC.

Worth noting for this clonotype: This may come from a read error, since a much larger clone is one base off. This sequence joins TRBV7-9 and TRBJ2-1, with unresolved D. Germline V gives CDR1 SEHNR, CDR2 FQNEAQ (reference sequence). Trimming pared 1 base from V and 2 bases from J, leaving 3 bases between. The CDR3 has 13 amino acids. The CDR3, as DNA: TGTGCCAGCAGCTTAGAGGCCTACAATGAGCAGTTCTTC. This gives the protein CASSLEAYNEQFF. Based on the CDR3 plus reference TRBV7-9 and TRBJ2-1, the full variable domain is DTGVSQNPRHKITKRGQNVTFRCDPISEHNRLYWYRQTLGQGPEFLTYFQNEAQLEKSRLLSDRFSAERPKGSFSTLEIQRTEQGDSAMYLCASSLEAYNEQFFGPGTRLTVL.

V usage is TRBV18 and J usage is TRBJ1-1, with a weak D call TRBD1 (5 bases). There are 18 residues in the CDR3. The V gene's germline CDR1 is KGHSH and CDR2 LQKENI. The V gene lost 3 bases and the J gene lost 0 bases, with 20 bases spanning the gap. The CDR3 DNA is TGTGCCAGCTCACCTACAGGTCTATCTCTGACAGTGAACACTGAAGCTTTCTTT. This translates into CASSPTGLSLTVNTEAFF.

The V gene is TRBV4-1, the J gene TRBJ1-5; a weak D match, TRBD1 (6 bases). The CDR3 length is 16 residues. Trimming cost V 3 bases and J 2 bases, with 14 bases left between them. Per germline, CDR1 MGHRA and CDR2 YSYEKL. DNA of the CDR3: TGCGCCAGCAGCCACGCGAGGGGGGGGGGCAATCAGCCCCAGCATTTT. Amino acids: CASSHARGGGNQPQHF.

This clonotype came up many times. The chain couples TRBV20-1 to TRBJ2-5; D is ambiguous. Between the trimmed V and J ends, which lost 0 bases and 4 bases, there was a span of 3 bases. This CDR3 spans 11 amino acids. The germline V gene encodes CDR1 DFQATT and CDR2 SNEGSKA (reference sequence). The CDR3 bases are TGCAGTGCTAGAGACTTAGAGACCCAGTACTTC. This gives the protein CSARDLETQYF.

This clonotype appeared a few times. The rearrangement uses TRBV6-5 and TRBJ1-1; D is perhaps TRBD1 (6 bases). The CDR3 is made up of 15 amino acids. Trimming took off 5 bases at V and 7 bases at J, with 20 bases between the two ends. CDR1 and CDR2 from the germline V gene are MNHEY and SVGAGI. In nucleotides, the CDR3 is TGTGCCAGCAGTAGCCCGGCAGGGGAAGAGGGTGAAGCTTTCTTT. Its protein is CASSSPAGEEGEAFF.